This T cell receptor beta chain was sequenced for a study of T cell changes during pregnancy in multiple sclerosis. Using immunoSEQ multiplex PCR, the repertoire was profiled, and TCRdb retains in-frame clones only, with some absent. The repertoire holds about 80,000 clones, roughly nine tenths seen once, with around 3% in the top ten. The sequence came from a female donor with multiple sclerosis, enrolled in a pregnancy study. The sample was peripheral blood, taken before pregnancy.

In DNA form, the CDR3 reads TGTGCCAGCAGTCACCGGACTAGCGGTAACACCCAGTACTTC. It yields the protein CASSHRTSGNTQYF. The chain joins TRBV28 to TRBJ2-5; 10 nucleotides line up with TRBD2. V lost 5 bases, J lost 8 bases, and 8 bases stayed unmatched. CDR1 MDHEN and CDR2 SYDVKM come from the germline V gene. This CDR3 region has 14 residues.